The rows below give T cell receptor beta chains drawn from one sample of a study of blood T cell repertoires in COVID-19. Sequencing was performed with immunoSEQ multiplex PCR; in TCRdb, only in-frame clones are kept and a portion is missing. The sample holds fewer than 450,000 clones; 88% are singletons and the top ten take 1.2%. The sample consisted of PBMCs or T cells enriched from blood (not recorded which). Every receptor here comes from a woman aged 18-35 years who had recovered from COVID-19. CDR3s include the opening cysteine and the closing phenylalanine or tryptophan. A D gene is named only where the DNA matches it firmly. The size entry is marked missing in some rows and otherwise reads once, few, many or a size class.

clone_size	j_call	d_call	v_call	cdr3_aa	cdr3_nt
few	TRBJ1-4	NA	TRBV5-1	CASSLASIGAEKLFF	TGCGCCAGCAGCTTGGCCTCCATCGGAGCCGAAAAACTGTTTTTT
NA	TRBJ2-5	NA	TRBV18	CASSPYHQETQYF	TGTGCCAGCTCACCCTACCACCAAGAGACCCAGTACTTC
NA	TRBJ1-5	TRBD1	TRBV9	CASSPSGGLGNQPQHF	TGTGCCAGCAGCCCATCAGGGGGTCTTGGGAATCAGCCCCAGCATTTT
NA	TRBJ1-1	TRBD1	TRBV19	CASSTDRGAGTEAFF	TGTGCCAGTAGTACGGACAGGGGTGCGGGCACTGAAGCTTTCTTT
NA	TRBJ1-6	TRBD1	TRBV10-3	CATSGTVRGTGNSPLHF	TGTGCCACATCGGGGACAGTAAGGGGTACGGGTAATTCACCCCTCCACTTT
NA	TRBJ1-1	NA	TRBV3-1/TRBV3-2	CASSPWTAGSEAFF	TGTGCCAGCAGCCCCTGGACCGCGGGCTCTGAAGCTTTCTTT
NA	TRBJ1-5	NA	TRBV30	CAWSVEGHQPQHF	TGTGCCTGGAGTGTAGAGGGCCATCAGCCCCAGCATTTT
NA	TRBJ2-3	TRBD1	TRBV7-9	CASSRFTGTGVPDTQYF	TGTGCCAGCAGCCGTTTTACCGGGACAGGGGTGCCAGATACGCAGTATTTT
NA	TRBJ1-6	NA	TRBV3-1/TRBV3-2	CASGGLKNSPLHF	TGTGCCAGCGGAGGGCTGAAAAATTCACCCCTCCACTTT
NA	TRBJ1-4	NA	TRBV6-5	CASSLDSFGTNEKLFF	TGTGCCAGCAGTTTAGACAGCTTTGGAACTAATGAAAAACTGTTTTTT
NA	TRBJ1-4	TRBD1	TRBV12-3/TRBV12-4	CASSLDRIEKLFF	TGTGCCAGCAGTCTGGACAGGATCGAAAAACTGTTTTTT
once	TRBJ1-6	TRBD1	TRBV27	CASSMTGVNSPLHF	TGTGCCAGCAGTATGACAGGGGTAAATTCACCCCTCCACTTT
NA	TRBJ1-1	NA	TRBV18	CASSPQAGNTEAFF	TGTGCCAGCTCACCCCAAGCGGGGAACACTGAAGCTTTCTTT
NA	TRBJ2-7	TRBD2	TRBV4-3	CASSQTPPWSGGPPYEQYF	TGCGCCAGCAGCCAAACCCCACCCTGGAGCGGGGGACCTCCTTACGAGCAGTACTTC
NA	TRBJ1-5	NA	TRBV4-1	CASSQGANQPQHF	TGCGCCAGCAGCCAAGGAGCCAATCAGCCCCAGCATTTT
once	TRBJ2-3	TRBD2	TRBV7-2	CASSFSLAGGQADTQYF	TGTGCCAGCAGCTTCTCACTAGCGGGGGGGCAAGCAGATACGCAGTATTTT
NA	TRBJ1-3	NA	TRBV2	CASRSDSAGNTIYF	TGTGCCAGCAGATCCGACAGTGCTGGAAACACCATATATTTT
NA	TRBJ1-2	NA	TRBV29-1	CSVEGSHYGYTF	TGCAGCGTTGAGGGCAGCCACTATGGCTACACCTTC
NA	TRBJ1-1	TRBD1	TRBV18	CASSPGQELVAEAFF	TGTGCCAGCTCACCCGGACAGGAGCTAGTCGCTGAAGCTTTCTTT
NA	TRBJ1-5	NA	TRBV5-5	CASSLAGSNQPQHF	TGTGCCAGCAGCTTGGCAGGGAGCAATCAGCCCCAGCATTTT
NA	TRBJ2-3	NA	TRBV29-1	CSVDSSTDTQYF	TGCAGCGTTGATTCTAGCACAGATACGCAGTATTTT
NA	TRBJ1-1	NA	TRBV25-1	CASSENRGREAFF	TGTGCCAGCAGTGAAAACCGGGGGAGAGAAGCTTTCTTT
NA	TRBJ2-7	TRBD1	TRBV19	CASSGGTGGRGPYEQYF	TGTGCCAGTAGTGGTGGGACAGGGGGCCGCGGGCCCTACGAGCAGTACTTC
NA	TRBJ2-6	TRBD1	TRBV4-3	CASSQRQGISGANVLTF	TGCGCCAGCAGTCAAAGACAGGGTATCTCTGGGGCCAACGTCCTGACTTTC
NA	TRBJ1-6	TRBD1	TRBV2	CASRGQGTLTSPLHF	TGTGCCAGCCGAGGACAGGGGACCCTCACTTCACCCCTCCACTTT
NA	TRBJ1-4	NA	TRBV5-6	CASSRGDGEKLFF	TGTGCCAGCAGCCGCGGGGACGGTGAAAAACTGTTTTTT
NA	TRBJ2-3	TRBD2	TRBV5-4	CATRRLAGASSTDTQYF	TGTGCCACCAGAAGACTAGCGGGGGCCTCTAGCACAGATACGCAGTATTTT
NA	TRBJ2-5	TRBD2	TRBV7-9	CASSLTTSVETQYF	TGTGCCAGCAGCTTAACGACTAGCGTAGAGACCCAGTACTTC
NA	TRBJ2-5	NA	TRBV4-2	CASSQESEETQYF	TGTGCCAGCAGCCAAGAGTCAGAAGAGACCCAGTACTTC
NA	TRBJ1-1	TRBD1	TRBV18	CASSPSRQGRTEAFF	TGTGCCAGCTCACCTTCTCGACAGGGGCGGACTGAAGCTTTCTTT
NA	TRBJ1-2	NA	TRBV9	CASSVPGRGYTF	TGTGCCAGCAGCGTACCAGGCCGCGGCTACACCTTC
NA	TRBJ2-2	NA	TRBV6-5	CASTRGYAGELFF	TGTGCCAGCACCCGGGGTTACGCCGGGGAGCTGTTTTTT
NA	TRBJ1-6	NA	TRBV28	CASGLGASSYNSPLHF	TGTGCCAGCGGTTTAGGGGCCAGCTCCTATAATTCACCCCTCCACTTT
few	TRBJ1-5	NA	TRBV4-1	CASSQDRGSQPQHF	TGCGCCAGCAGCCAAGATAGGGGTTCTCAGCCCCAGCATTTT
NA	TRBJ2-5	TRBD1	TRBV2	CASSEDRAHETQYF	TGTGCCAGCAGTGAGGACAGGGCCCACGAGACCCAGTACTTC
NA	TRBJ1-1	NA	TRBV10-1	CASSGRNTEAFF	TGCGCCAGCAGTGGGAGGAACACTGAAGCTTTCTTT
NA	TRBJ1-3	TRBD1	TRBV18	CASSLLGQGNAGNTIYF	TGTGCCAGCTCACTACTGGGACAGGGTAATGCTGGAAACACCATATATTTT